Each of the 21 T cell receptor beta chains below was sequenced from the same sample in a study of blood T cell repertoires in COVID-19. Measured with immunoSEQ multiplex PCR; TCRdb has only the in-frame clones, and not every one. The sample lists roughly 100,000 clones; roughly 87% were seen once. Sequencing was done on a sample of peripheral blood. These TCRs come from a human donor in a cohort sampled during active COVID-19.

The chain carries TRBV27 and TRBJ1-6, with D tentatively TRBD1 (5 bases). The V end was cut by 5 bases, the J end by 2 bases, with 10 bases between. Germline CDR1 is MNHEY and CDR2 is SMNVEV (reference sequence). CDR3 size: 15 residues. DNA of the CDR3: TGTGCCAGCAGTGCTAGGGGCGCCTATAATTCACCCCTCCACTTT. It yields the protein CASSARGAYNSPLHF.

V gene TRBV5-1 combines with J gene TRBJ2-2; TRBD2 matches 9 bases. V lost 4 bases and J lost 7; bases outside the gene matches: 8. Germline CDR1 reads SGHRS; CDR2 reads YFSETQ. There are 15 residues in the CDR3. CDR3 nucleotides: TGCGCCAGCAGCCTGGCGGTAGCGGGAGACGGGGAGCTGTTTTTT. Its protein is CASSLAVAGDGELFF.

The chain links TRBV7-3 to TRBJ1-2; D call uncertain. This CDR3 contains 14 residues. Germline lookup yields CDR1 SGHTA and CDR2 FQGTGA. V shed 2 bases and J shed 0 bases, with 7 bases lying between them. The CDR3 DNA is TGTGCCAGCAGCTTAGAGGGAGCTAACTATGGCTACACCTTC. This codes for CASSLEGANYGYTF.

A single count supports this clone. The V and J genes are TRBV28 and TRBJ2-5, with 7 bases fitting TRBD2. The CDR3 has 17 amino acids. CDR1 MDHEN and CDR2 SYDVKM come from the germline V gene. Trimming at V came to 1 base and at J to 1 base, leaving 9 bases not matched to a gene. CDR3 coding DNA: TGTGCCAGCAGTTTATTTCCTAGCGGAGCGCTCCAAGAGACCCAGTACTTC. As protein: CASSLFPSGALQETQYF.

The gene calls are TRBV2 and TRBJ2-1, with D possibly TRBD2 on 6 matching bases. The CDR3 is 13 amino acids. V shed 7 bases and J shed 8 bases, with 15 bases lying between them. Germline V gene lookup returns CDR1 SNHLY and CDR2 FYNNEI. CDR3 amino acids: CASTGTEMDEQFF. For the CDR3, the DNA is TGTGCCAGCACGGGGACTGAGATGGATGAGCAGTTCTTC.

The chain couples TRBV19 to TRBJ2-1; 8 positions agree with TRBD2. Germline CDR1 LNHDA, CDR2 SQIVND (reference sequence). V lost 1 base, J lost 2 bases, and 1 base stayed unmatched. The CDR3 totals 15 residues. The CDR3 bases are TGTGCCAGTAGTATAGCGGGAGGGCCCTACAATGAGCAGTTCTTC. It specifies CASSIAGGPYNEQFF.

This chain uses TRBV4-2 with TRBJ2-7, with D possibly being TRBD2 (6 bases). The V gene lost 0 bases and the J gene lost 13 bases, with 16 bases spanning the gap. Germline assignment: CDR1 LGHNA and CDR2 YNFKEQ. This CDR3 comprises 13 residues. The CDR3 DNA follows: TGTGCCAGCAGCCAAGATGGGACTCCGAGGGAATACTTC. Translated: CASSQDGTPREYF.

The rearrangement links TRBV2 to TRBJ2-7; D ambiguous. The CDR3 loop spans 14 amino acids. Trimming took off 6 bases at V and 2 bases at J, with 14 bases between the two ends. Germline lookup yields CDR1 SNHLY and CDR2 FYNNEI. CDR3 DNA sequence: TGTGCCAGCAGCCGGCAGGTGGTCCCCTACGAGCAGTACTTC. This codes for CASSRQVVPYEQYF. Supplemented by reference TRBV2 and TRBJ2-7, the full variable domain reads EPEVTQTPSHQVTQMGQEVILRCVPISNHLYFYWYRQILGQKVEFLVSFYNNEISEKSEIFDDQFSVERPDGSNFTLKIRSTKLEDSAMYFCASSRQVVPYEQYFGPGTRLTVT.

This chain joins TRBV10-3 and TRBJ2-1, with a possible D match to TRBD1 (6 bases). Germline V CDR1 and CDR2: ENHRY, SYGVKD. Trimming shortened V by 6 bases and J by 0 bases, and 9 bases separated the two germline ends. CDR3 length: 14 amino acids. This CDR3 reads CAISAGDSYNEQFF. DNA for the CDR3: TGTGCCATCAGCGCAGGGGACTCCTACAATGAGCAGTTCTTC.

This chain uses TRBV24-1 with TRBJ2-2, with TRBD1 matching over 7 bases. V lost 4 bases to trimming and J lost 3 bases; unmatched junction nucleotides: 4. The CDR3 is 15 amino acids. Germline V gives CDR1 KGHDR, CDR2 SFDVKD. The CDR3 nucleotides are TGTGCCACCAGTGACCACGACAGGGACACCGGGGAGCTGTTTTTT. Protein product: CATSDHDRDTGELFF.

The chain combines TRBV10-3 with TRBJ2-1, with 9 nucleotides matching TRBD1. The V segment lost 10 bases and the J segment 8 bases; nucleotides outside the gene matches: 12. The length of the CDR3 is 14 residues. CDR1 is ENHRY and CDR2 is SYGVKD in the germline V gene. This CDR3 is CASRSGQGIDEQFF. The CDR3 DNA reads TGTGCCAGCCGCTCTGGACAGGGGATCGATGAGCAGTTCTTC.

The V gene is TRBV5-1, the J gene TRBJ2-7; TRBD2 aligns across 11 bases. CDR1 SGHRS and CDR2 YFSETQ come from the germline V gene. With 1 base clipped from V and 3 bases from J, the junction kept 3 bases outside the gene matches. CDR3 length equals 15 residues. In nucleotides, the CDR3 is TGCGCCAGCAGCTTGTCGGGGACTAGCGGCTACGAGCAGTACTTC. This codes for CASSLSGTSGYEQYF.

The chain recombines TRBV7-3 with TRBJ2-3; possible D gene TRBD2, 7 bases. V was shortened by 5 bases and J by 0 bases, with 12 bases between the two germline ends. The CDR3 length is 15 residues. Germline V gene data show CDR1 as SGHTA and CDR2 as FQGTGA. The CDR3 coding sequence is TGTGCCAGCAGCCAAGGGGGGGTTAGCACAGATACGCAGTATTTT. The encoded protein is CASSQGGVSTDTQYF. The full variable domain, with the rest looked up from reference TRBV7-3 and TRBJ2-3, is GAGVSQTPSNKVTEKGKYVELRCDPISGHTALYWYRQSLGQGPEFLIYFQGTGAADDSGLPNDRFFAVRPEGSVSTLKIQRTERGDSAVYLCASSQGGVSTDTQYFGPGTRLTVL.

This clone showed up just a few times. The V and J genes are TRBV29-1 and TRBJ2-1, with D unresolved. The CDR3 spans 12 residues. V was shortened by 2 bases and J by 6 bases, with 8 bases between the two germline ends. Germline-derived CDR1 and CDR2 are SQVTM and ANQGSEA. CDR3 residues: CSVEKLPNEQFF. In nucleotides, the CDR3 is TGCAGCGTTGAAAAACTACCCAATGAGCAGTTCTTC.

The genes are TRBV11-3 and TRBJ2-5, with 8 bases lining up with TRBD2. Germline CDR1 SGHNT, CDR2 YENEEA. V dropped 5 bases and J dropped 3; count of bases not matched to a gene: 11. This CDR3 is 16 amino acids long. The CDR3 DNA reads TGTGCCAGCAGCGGACAAAGCGGGGGAGGAGAAGAGACCCAGTACTTC. As protein: CASSGQSGGGEETQYF.

The V gene is TRBV9, the J gene TRBJ2-3; 9 positions match TRBD2. Germline-derived CDR1 and CDR2 are SGDLS and YYNGEE. This CDR3 region has 18 residues. V lost 1 base to trimming and J lost 0 bases; unmatched junction nucleotides: 9. The CDR3 region has the DNA TGTGCCAGCAGCGTACTAGCGGGACCCATACTTAGCACAGATACGCAGTATTTT. This translates into CASSVLAGPILSTDTQYF.

This clone came up a few times. The V gene is TRBV11-2, the J gene TRBJ1-1; 8 bases are a match to TRBD1. The germline CDR1 and CDR2 sequences are SGHAT and FQNNGV. Losses at the gene ends were 2 bases for V and 10 bases for J; bases not matched to a gene: 12. The CDR3 sequence is 15 residues long. In nucleotides, the CDR3 is TGTGCCAGCAGCTTACACCCCGGACAGGGATCGCGAGCTTTCTTT. It encodes CASSLHPGQGSRAFF.

The CDR3 bases are TGCGCCAGCAGCTGGGGACAGGGTAGCTACAATGAGCAGTTCTTC. Translation gives CASSWGQGSYNEQFF. This chain connects TRBV5-1 to TRBJ2-1; 9 bases map to TRBD1. CDR1 is SGHRS and CDR2 is YFSETQ in the germline V gene. Trimming removed 3 bases from V and 3 bases from J; junction bases left unmatched: 4. This CDR3 has 15 amino acids.

The V and J genes are TRBV2 and TRBJ2-1; TRBD2 agrees at 9 bases. V trimming: 7 bases; J trimming: 8 bases; junction bases outside the gene matches: 18. Germline CDR1 and CDR2: SNHLY and FYNNEI. The CDR3 runs 17 residues. This CDR3 reads CASNFFSGSFFGDEQFF. DNA of the CDR3: TGTGCCAGCAATTTTTTTAGCGGGAGTTTCTTTGGCGATGAGCAGTTCTTC. The whole variable domain, remainder taken from reference TRBV2 and TRBJ2-1, is EPEVTQTPSHQVTQMGQEVILRCVPISNHLYFYWYRQILGQKVEFLVSFYNNEISEKSEIFDDQFSVERPDGSNFTLKIRSTKLEDSAMYFCASNFFSGSFFGDEQFFGPGTRLTVL.

V and J are TRBV5-4 and TRBJ2-1; 11 bases map to TRBD2. This CDR3 spans 14 amino acids. The V gene end was trimmed by 2 bases and the J gene end by 9 bases; junction bases not matched to a gene: 4. Germline-derived CDR1 and CDR2 are SGHNT and YYREEE (reference sequence). The CDR3 DNA follows: TGTGCCAGCAGCTTTAGCGGGAGGGCCGTTGAGCAGTTCTTC. As protein: CASSFSGRAVEQFF.

This chain links TRBV10-3 with TRBJ2-5; possible D gene TRBD1, 5 bases. The CDR3 spans 16 residues. Trimming stripped 6 bases from V and 5 bases from J, with 22 bases between. Germline-derived CDR1 and CDR2 are ENHRY and SYGVKD. CDR3 sequence: CAISPNRRGRWETQYF. The CDR3 DNA follows: TGTGCCATCAGCCCCAACCGAAGGGGCCGATGGGAGACCCAGTACTTC.